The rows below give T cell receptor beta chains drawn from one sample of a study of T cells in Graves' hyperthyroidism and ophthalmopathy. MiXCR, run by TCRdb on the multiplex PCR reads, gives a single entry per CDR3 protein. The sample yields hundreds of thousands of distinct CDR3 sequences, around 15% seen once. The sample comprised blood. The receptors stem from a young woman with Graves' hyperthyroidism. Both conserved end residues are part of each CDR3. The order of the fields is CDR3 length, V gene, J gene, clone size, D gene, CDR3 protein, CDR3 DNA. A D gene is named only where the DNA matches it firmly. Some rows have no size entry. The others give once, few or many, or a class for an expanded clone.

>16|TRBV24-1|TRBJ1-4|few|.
CATSDPMTDGDEKLFF
TGTGCCACCAGTGACCCAATGACGGACGGGGATGAAAAACTGTTTTTT
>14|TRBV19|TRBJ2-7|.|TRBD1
CASSIRDSSYEQYF
TGTGCCAGTAGTATACGGGACAGCTCCTACGAGCAGTACTTC
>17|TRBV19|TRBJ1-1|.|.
CASSMKFRVIEGTEAFF
TGTGCCAGTAGTATGAAGTTCAGGGTAATCGAAGGCACTGAAGCTTTCTTT
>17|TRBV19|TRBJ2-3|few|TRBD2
CASSSYGTSGSTDTQYF
TGTGCCAGTAGTTCGTACGGGACTAGCGGGAGTACAGATACGCAGTATTTT
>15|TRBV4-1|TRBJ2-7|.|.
CASSQGPDRTYEQYF
TGCGCCAGCAGCCAAGGGCCCGACAGGACCTACGAGCAGTACTTC
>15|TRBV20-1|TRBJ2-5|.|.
CSAPPTRTHKRDQYF
TGCAGTGCTCCTCCAACTCGTACACACAAGAGAGACCAGTACTTC
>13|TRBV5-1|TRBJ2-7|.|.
CASRGLGSYEQYF
TGCGCCAGCAGGGGACTGGGCTCCTACGAGCAGTACTTC
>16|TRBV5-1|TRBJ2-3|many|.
CASSSQGGRGTDTQYF
TGCGCCAGCAGCTCCCAGGGAGGAAGGGGGACAGATACGCAGTATTTT
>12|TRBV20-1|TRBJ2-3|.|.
CSARGGPDTQYF
TGCAGTGCTAGAGGGGGGCCAGATACGCAGTATTTT
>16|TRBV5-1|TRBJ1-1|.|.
CASSPRAIQENTEAFF
TGCGCCAGCAGCCCGCGGGCAATCCAGGAGAACACTGAAGCTTTCTTT
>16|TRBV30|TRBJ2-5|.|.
CAWSRGSGGGQETQYF
TGTGCCTGGAGTAGGGGGTCCGGGGGCGGCCAAGAGACCCAGTACTTC
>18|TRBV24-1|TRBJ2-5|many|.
CATSATPGWARAEETQYF
TGTGCCACCAGTGCCACACCCGGATGGGCCCGGGCTGAAGAGACCCAGTACTTC
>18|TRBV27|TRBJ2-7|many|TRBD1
CASSLSGQGTQTPYEQYF
TGTGCCAGCAGTTTATCCGGACAGGGAACCCAAACACCATACGAGCAGTACTTC
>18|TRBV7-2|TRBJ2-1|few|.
CASSLRFKGPGAVNEQFF
TGTGCCAGCAGCTTAAGGTTTAAGGGTCCGGGGGCGGTCAATGAGCAGTTCTTC
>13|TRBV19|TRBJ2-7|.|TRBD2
CASNPGLGRVQYF
TGTGCCAGTAACCCGGGGCTCGGGAGGGTGCAGTACTTC
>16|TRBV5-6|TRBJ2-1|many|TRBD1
CASSRRQTGGYNEQFF
TGTGCCAGCAGCCGGCGTCAGACAGGGGGCTACAATGAGCAGTTCTTC
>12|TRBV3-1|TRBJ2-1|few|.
CASSLQMNEQFF
TGTGCCAGCAGCCTCCAAATGAATGAGCAGTTCTTC
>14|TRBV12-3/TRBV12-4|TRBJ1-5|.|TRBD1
CASNIQGSNQPQHF
TGTGCCAGCAATATACAGGGGAGCAATCAGCCCCAGCATTTT
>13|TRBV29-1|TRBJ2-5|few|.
CSASFVGGETQYF
TGCAGCGCTTCATTTGTGGGTGGCGAGACCCAGTACTTC
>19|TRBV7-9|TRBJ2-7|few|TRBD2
CASSSPLPGRDRTTYEQYF
TGTGCCAGCAGCTCGCCCCTGCCCGGGAGGGACCGGACGACCTACGAGCAGTACTTC
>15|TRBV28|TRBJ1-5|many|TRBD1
CASITLGAGGQPQHF
TGTGCCAGCATCACCCTTGGGGCAGGGGGGCAGCCCCAGCATTTT
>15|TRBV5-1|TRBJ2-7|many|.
CASSLGGLTSYEQYF
TGCGCCAGCAGCTTGGGTGGACTAACCTCCTACGAGCAGTACTTC
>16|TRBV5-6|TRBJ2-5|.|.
CASSLPFTRGQETQYF
TGTGCCAGCAGTCTTCCCTTCACCCGGGGCCAAGAGACCCAGTACTTC
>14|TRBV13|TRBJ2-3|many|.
CASSLRVYTDTQYF
TGTGCCAGCAGCTTACGGGTATACACAGATACGCAGTATTTT
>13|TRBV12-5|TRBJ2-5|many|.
CASGLSGGETQYF
TGTGCTAGTGGTTTGTCCGGGGGTGAGACCCAGTACTTC
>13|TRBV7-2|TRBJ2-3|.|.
CASSLAGRGTQYF
TGTGCCAGCAGCTTAGCGGGTAGGGGGACGCAGTATTTT
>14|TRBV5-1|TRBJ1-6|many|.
CASSLAGVGSPLHF
TGCGCCAGCAGCTTGGCTGGGGTAGGTTCACCCCTCCACTTT
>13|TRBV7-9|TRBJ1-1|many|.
CASSLVAETEAFF
TGTGCCAGCAGCTTAGTCGCGGAAACTGAAGCTTTCTTT
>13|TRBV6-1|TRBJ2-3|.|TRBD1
CASDRGGTDTQYF
TGTGCCAGCGACAGGGGCGGCACAGATACGCAGTATTTT
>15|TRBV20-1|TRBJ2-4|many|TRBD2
CSARGASGSVNIQYF
TGCAGTGCTAGAGGCGCTAGCGGGAGTGTAAACATTCAGTACTTC
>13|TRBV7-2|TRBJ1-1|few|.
CASSLGFTTEAFF
TGTGCCAGCAGCTTAGGGTTCACCACTGAAGCTTTCTTT
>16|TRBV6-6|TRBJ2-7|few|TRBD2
CASSYSISGISYEQYF
TGTGCCAGCAGTTACTCTATTAGCGGGATCTCCTACGAGCAGTACTTC
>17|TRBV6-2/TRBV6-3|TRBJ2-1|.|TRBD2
CASSYPGGGSQNNEQFF
TGTGCCAGCAGTTACCCGGGAGGGGGAAGCCAGAACAATGAGCAGTTCTTC
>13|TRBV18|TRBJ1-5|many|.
CASSPVSYQPQHF
TGTGCCAGCTCACCAGTCTCCTATCAGCCCCAGCATTTT
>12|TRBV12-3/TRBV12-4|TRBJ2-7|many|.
CASSFGEVEQYF
TGTGCCAGCAGTTTCGGGGAAGTCGAGCAGTACTTC